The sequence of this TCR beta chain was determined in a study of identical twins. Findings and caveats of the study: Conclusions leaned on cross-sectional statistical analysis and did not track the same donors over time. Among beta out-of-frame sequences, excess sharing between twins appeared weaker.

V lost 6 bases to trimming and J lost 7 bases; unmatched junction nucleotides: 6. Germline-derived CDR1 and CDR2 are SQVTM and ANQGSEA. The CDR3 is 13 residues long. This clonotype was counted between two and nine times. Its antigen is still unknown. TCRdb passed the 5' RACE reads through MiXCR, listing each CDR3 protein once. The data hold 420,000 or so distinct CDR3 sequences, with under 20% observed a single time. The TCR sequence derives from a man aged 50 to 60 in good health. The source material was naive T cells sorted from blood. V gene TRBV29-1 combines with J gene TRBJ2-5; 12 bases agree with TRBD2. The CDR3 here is CSVLAGGAGTQYF. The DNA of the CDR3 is TGCAGCGTACTAGCGGGGGGCGCGGGGACCCAGTACTTC.